A single T cell receptor (beta chain) is shown here with its context. The data stem from a study of blood T cell repertoires in COVID-19. Study as a whole: COVID-19 samples collected from the United States, Italy and Spain covered acute and convalescent phases. PBMCs, B-cell-depleted T cells, or T cells provided the cDNA or gDNA that made up the material.

CDR1 SGDLS and CDR2 YYNGEE come from the germline V gene. The junction had 15 bases not matched to a gene; V was cut back by 0 bases and J by 5 bases. This CDR3 contains 18 residues. One Seattle source followed patients from active infection through their disease course. In the source study's methods: Quantification of nucleated cells was approximated via reference gene primer amplification. Data came from immunoSEQ multiplex PCR; TCRdb stores just in-frame clones and leaves some out. The V and J calls and clone size were taken over from that table, and D and trimming were inferred from the DNA. Among 240,000 or so clones listed, roughly four fifths were seen once.

The sequenced material came from peripheral blood. The clonotype was recovered from a woman aged 80 or over with COVID-19, enrolled during active disease. J is TRBJ1-2 and V is TRBV9, with 8 positions matching TRBD1. The CDR3 here is CASSVASMPIQGGYGYTF. The CDR3 nucleotides are TGTGCCAGCAGCGTAGCGTCGATGCCGATACAGGGGGGTTATGGCTACACCTTC.